The 23 T cell receptor beta chains given below trace back to one sample, sequenced in a study of blood T cell repertoires in COVID-19. Produced via immunoSEQ multiplex PCR; TCRdb's table is partial and in-frame only. The top ten clones hold around 6.8% of a sample with some 150,000 clones, roughly 80% of them seen once. The material sequenced was peripheral blood. Receptors originate from a human donor in a cohort sampled during active COVID-19.

This clone was counted between two and nine times. The chain couples TRBV7-3 to TRBJ2-2; 7 bases are shared with TRBD1. This CDR3 comprises 15 residues. The germline CDR1 and CDR2 sequences are SGHTA and FQGTGA. V lost 5 bases to trimming and J lost 3 bases; unmatched junction nucleotides: 6. CDR3 DNA sequence: TGTGCCAGCAGCCCTGACAGGGTAGACACCGGGGAGCTGTTTTTT. Protein product: CASSPDRVDTGELFF. Supplemented by reference TRBV7-3 and TRBJ2-2, the full variable domain reads GAGVSQTPSNKVTEKGKYVELRCDPISGHTALYWYRQSLGQGPEFLIYFQGTGAADDSGLPNDRFFAVRPEGSVSTLKIQRTERGDSAVYLCASSPDRVDTGELFFGEGSRLTVL.

This chain uses TRBV9 with TRBJ1-3; D is unclear. The CDR3 totals 15 residues. CDR1 is SGDLS and CDR2 is YYNGEE in the germline V gene. V was cut by 0 bases and J by 3 bases, with 10 bases left in between. In nucleotides, the CDR3 is TGTGCCAGCAGCGTAGATAACAGCCGTGGAAACACCATATATTTT. This gives the protein CASSVDNSRGNTIYF. The variable domain in full, with the rest retrieved from reference TRBV9 and TRBJ1-3, is DSGVTQTPKHLITATGQRVTLRCSPRSGDLSVYWYQQSLDQGLQFLIQYYNGEERAKGNILERFSAQQFPDLHSELNLSSLELGDSALYFCASSVDNSRGNTIYFGEGSWLTVV.

J is TRBJ1-5 and V is TRBV24-1; D possibly corresponds to TRBD1 (5 bases). This CDR3 spans 15 amino acids. The V end was cut by 4 bases, the J end by 10 bases, with 19 bases between. Germline CDR1 is KGHDR and CDR2 is SFDVKD. The CDR3, as DNA: TGTGCCACCAGTGAAGATAGGACAAAGCAAGGACCCCAGCATTTT. Residues: CATSEDRTKQGPQHF.

The gene calls are TRBV27 and TRBJ2-3; 12 bases fit TRBD2. V lost 5 bases, J lost 4 bases, and 10 bases stayed unmatched. Germline-derived CDR1 and CDR2 are MNHEY and SMNVEV (reference sequence). The CDR3 length is 17 residues. CDR3: CASSQSGLAGFADTQYF. The CDR3 DNA reads as TGTGCCAGCAGTCAGTCTGGACTAGCGGGGTTCGCAGATACGCAGTATTTT.

The genes are TRBV28 and TRBJ1-1; D is uncertain. CDR1 is MDHEN and CDR2 is SYDVKM in the germline V gene. This CDR3 has 13 residues. V was pared by 3 bases and J by 1 base, with 6 bases between. The CDR3 DNA reads TGTGCCAGCAGTTTTTCAGAGAACACTGAAGCTTTCTTT. Its translation: CASSFSENTEAFF.

The table lists this clone with a few counts. V and J are TRBV6-5 and TRBJ1-4, with D uncertain. Trimming left V 5 bases short and J 8 bases short, with 15 bases between. Germline CDR1 MNHEY, CDR2 SVGAGI. This CDR3 is 14 amino acids long. The CDR3 bases are TGTGCCAGCAGTCCTATCGGACTGGGGGAAAAACTGTTTTTT. This gives the protein CASSPIGLGEKLFF.

This chain links TRBV11-1 with TRBJ1-4; D call uncertain. This CDR3 contains 12 residues. Germline V CDR1 and CDR2: SGHAT, FQDESV (reference sequence). V was pared by 5 bases and J by 5 bases, with 6 bases between. The chain's CDR3 is CASSLVNEKLFF. The CDR3 bases are TGTGCCAGCAGCCTAGTAAATGAAAAACTGTTTTTT.

The chain employs TRBV6-2 or TRBV6-3 and TRBJ2-5; perhaps TRBD1 as D (5 bases). There are 12 residues in the CDR3. From germline, CDR1 is MNHEY and CDR2 SVGEGT. Deletions cut 6 bases from V and 7 bases from J, with 12 bases between. The CDR3 loop reads CASSSPRGTQYF. The CDR3 nucleotides are TGTGCCAGCAGCTCCCCTAGGGGGACCCAGTACTTC.

The chain joins TRBV5-1 to TRBJ2-7; 7 bases agree with TRBD1. Germline V gene sequence: CDR1 SGHRS, CDR2 YFSETQ. V trimming: 3 bases; J trimming: 2 bases; junction bases outside the gene matches: 5. The CDR3 loop spans 14 amino acids. CDR3 sequence: CASSSWTGTYEQYF. CDR3 bases: TGCGCCAGCAGCTCATGGACAGGCACCTACGAGCAGTACTTC.

This chain links TRBV6-5 with TRBJ1-5, with 8 bases identical to TRBD1. The CDR3 is 13 amino acids. CDR1 and CDR2 from the germline V gene are MNHEY and SVGAGI. The trim removed 7 bases at V and 6 bases at J, leaving 5 bases unmatched. CDR3 protein: CASTGQGSQPQHF. DNA of the CDR3: TGTGCCAGCACCGGACAGGGATCTCAGCCCCAGCATTTT.

The chain uses TRBV19 and TRBJ1-1, with D possibly TRBD1 on 5 matching bases. Germline-derived CDR1 and CDR2 are LNHDA and SQIVND (reference sequence). V shed 5 bases and J shed 1 base, with 14 bases lying between them. The CDR3 covers 15 residues. CDR3 loop: CASSLSTGGNTEAFF. DNA for the CDR3: TGTGCCAGTAGTCTTTCGACGGGGGGGAACACTGAAGCTTTCTTT.

The chain links TRBV19 to TRBJ1-5; 7 positions match TRBD1. CDR3 length equals 16 residues. Losses at the gene ends were 4 bases for V and 2 bases for J; bases not matched to a gene: 8. Germline lookup yields CDR1 LNHDA and CDR2 SQIVND (reference sequence). DNA for the CDR3: TGTGCCAGTAGTACCACAGGGGTAGGTGGCAATCAGCCCCAGCATTTT. It yields the protein CASSTTGVGGNQPQHF. Supplemented by reference TRBV19 and TRBJ1-5, the full variable domain reads DGGITQSPKYLFRKEGQNVTLSCEQNLNHDAMYWYRQDPGQGLRLIYYSQIVNDFQKGDIAEGYSVSREKKESFPLTVTSAQKNPTAFYLCASSTTGVGGNQPQHFGDGTRLSIL.

This clone occurred a few times. V is TRBV5-5 and J is TRBJ2-7, with D possibly TRBD1 on 7 matching bases. The CDR3 runs 18 residues. Trimming left V 0 bases short and J 10 bases short, with 29 bases between. The germline CDR1 and CDR2 sequences are SGHKS and YYEKEE (reference sequence). Here the CDR3 DNA reads TGTGCCAGCAGCTTGGAGCAGGGGGGAGCCCGGACGGTCCTCGGACAGTACTTC. This translates into CASSLEQGGARTVLGQYF.

Regarding this clone: Other DNA variants within this sample encode the same CDR3. The rearrangement uses TRBV9 and TRBJ2-3; no firm D call. V was pared by 0 bases and J by 3 bases, with 5 bases between. Germline V lookup: CDR1 SGDLS, CDR2 YYNGEE. The CDR3 extends over 13 amino acids. DNA for the CDR3: TGTGCCAGCAGCGTAGCCGGGACAGATACGCAGTATTTT. Amino acids: CASSVAGTDTQYF.

This chain joins TRBV3-1 (or the pseudogene TRBV3-2) and TRBJ2-3; 14 nucleotides align to TRBD2. Germline V lookup: CDR1 LGHDT, CDR2 YNNKEL (reference sequence). CDR3 size: 17 residues. Unmatched junction bases numbered 6, after V lost 5 bases and J lost 2 bases. This CDR3 is CASSSGTSGGLTDTQYF. The DNA of the CDR3 is TGTGCCAGCAGCTCCGGGACTAGCGGGGGCCTCACAGATACGCAGTATTTT.

The rearrangement links TRBV4-1 to TRBJ2-2, with 12 bases that match TRBD1. V gave up 1 base and J gave up 1 base; unmatched junction bases: 10. This CDR3 has 20 residues. CDR1 and CDR2 (germline): MGHRA, YSYEKL. CDR3 loop: CASSQGRGQGARRNTGELFF. In nucleotides, the CDR3 is TGCGCCAGCAGCCAAGGGAGGGGACAGGGGGCCCGGAGGAACACCGGGGAGCTGTTTTTT.

The chain uses TRBV28 and TRBJ2-5; D possibly corresponds to TRBD1 (6 bases). Germline loops: CDR1 MDHEN, CDR2 SYDVKM. CDR3 size: 15 residues. V dropped 5 bases and J dropped 3 bases, with 16 bases sitting between them. The CDR3 nucleotides are TGTGCCAGCAGTACAGGGTCCATACAGGAAGAGACCCAGTACTTC. Translated, it gives CASSTGSIQEETQYF. The whole variable domain, filled in from reference TRBV28 and TRBJ2-5, reads DVKVTQSSRYLVKRTGEKVFLECVQDMDHENMFWYRQDPGLGLRLIYFSYDVKMKEKGDIPEGYSVSREKKERFSLILESASTNQTSMYLCASSTGSIQEETQYFGPGTRLLVL.

The V and J genes are TRBV4-1 and TRBJ2-5, with 7 bases identical to TRBD1. The length of the CDR3 is 17 residues. CDR1 and CDR2 from the germline V gene are MGHRA and YSYEKL. Losses at the gene ends were 1 base for V and 3 bases for J; bases not matched to a gene: 11. The CDR3, as DNA: TGCGCCAGCAGCCAAGCCCGGACAGGTGAGAGGAAAGAGACCCAGTACTTC. The encoded protein is CASSQARTGERKETQYF.

CDR3 residues: CASSYRSTASSYEQYF. CDR3 in DNA: TGTGCCAGCAGTTACCGGTCGACAGCGAGCTCCTACGAGCAGTACTTC. V usage is TRBV6-5 and J usage is TRBJ2-7; possible D gene TRBD1, 5 bases. Trimming left V 2 bases short and J 0 bases short, with 14 bases between. The CDR3 covers 16 residues. The germline CDR1 and CDR2 sequences are MNHEY and SVGAGI.

This sequence joins TRBV2 and TRBJ2-7, with D possibly matching TRBD2 (6 bases). Germline V gene sequence: CDR1 SNHLY, CDR2 FYNNEI. Trimming took off 6 bases at V and 2 bases at J, with 11 bases between the two ends. The CDR3 spans 13 residues. As DNA, the CDR3 is TGTGCCAGCAGGGGGACTTATACCTACGAGCAGTACTTC. Its translation: CASRGTYTYEQYF. Drawing the rest from reference TRBV2 and TRBJ2-7, the complete variable domain is EPEVTQTPSHQVTQMGQEVILRCVPISNHLYFYWYRQILGQKVEFLVSFYNNEISEKSEIFDDQFSVERPDGSNFTLKIRSTKLEDSAMYFCASRGTYTYEQYFGPGTRLTVT.

J is TRBJ2-5 and V is TRBV7-3; 8 positions match TRBD2. Germline loops: CDR1 SGHTA, CDR2 FQGTGA. This CDR3 contains 16 residues. The V segment lost 8 bases and the J segment 1 base; nucleotides outside the gene matches: 12. CDR3 sequence (DNA): TGTGCCAGCTCCCCCCTCGGGGGGGGTCTCCAAGAGACCCAGTACTTC. This encodes CASSPLGGGLQETQYF. Looking up the rest from reference TRBV7-3 and TRBJ2-5 gives the full variable domain: GAGVSQTPSNKVTEKGKYVELRCDPISGHTALYWYRQSLGQGPEFLIYFQGTGAADDSGLPNDRFFAVRPEGSVSTLKIQRTERGDSAVYLCASSPLGGGLQETQYFGPGTRLLVL.

This clone was seen just once. The chain employs TRBV6-5 and TRBJ1-4; TRBD1 matches 7 bases. CDR1 is MNHEY, CDR2 SVGAGI, per germline. Germline trimming cut 8 bases from V and 4 bases from J; bases unmatched to any gene: 7. The CDR3 extends over 14 amino acids. This chain's CDR3 is CASGSGQFNEKLFF. The DNA of the CDR3 is TGTGCCAGCGGCTCGGGACAGTTTAATGAAAAACTGTTTTTT.

This clone was counted a single time. This chain links TRBV7-2 with TRBJ1-2; the D gene is possibly TRBD1 (5 bases). Between the trimmed V and J ends, which lost 5 bases and 5 bases, there was a span of 15 bases. CDR3 size: 14 residues. Germline values: CDR1 SGHTA, CDR2 FQGNSA. The CDR3 bases are TGTGCCAGCAGCCAGAACCAGGGTCTTTATGGCTACACCTTC. This sequence encodes CASSQNQGLYGYTF.